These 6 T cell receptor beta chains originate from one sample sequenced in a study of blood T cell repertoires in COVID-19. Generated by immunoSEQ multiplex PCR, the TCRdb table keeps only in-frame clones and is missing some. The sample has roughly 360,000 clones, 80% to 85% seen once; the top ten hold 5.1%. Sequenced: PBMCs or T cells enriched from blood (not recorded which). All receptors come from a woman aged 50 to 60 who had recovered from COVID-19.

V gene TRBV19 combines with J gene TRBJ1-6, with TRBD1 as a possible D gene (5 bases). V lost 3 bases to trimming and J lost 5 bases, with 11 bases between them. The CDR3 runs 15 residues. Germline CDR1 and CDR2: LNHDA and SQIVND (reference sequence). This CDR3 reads CASSIEQGNNSPLHF. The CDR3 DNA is TGTGCCAGTAGTATTGAGCAGGGAAATAATTCACCCCTCCACTTT.

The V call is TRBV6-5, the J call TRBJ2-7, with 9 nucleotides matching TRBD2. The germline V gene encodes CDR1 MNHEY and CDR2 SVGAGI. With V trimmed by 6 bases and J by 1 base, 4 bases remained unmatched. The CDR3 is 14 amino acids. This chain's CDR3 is CASRISGSSYEQYF. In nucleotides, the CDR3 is TGTGCCAGCAGGATTAGCGGGAGTTCCTACGAGCAGTACTTC.

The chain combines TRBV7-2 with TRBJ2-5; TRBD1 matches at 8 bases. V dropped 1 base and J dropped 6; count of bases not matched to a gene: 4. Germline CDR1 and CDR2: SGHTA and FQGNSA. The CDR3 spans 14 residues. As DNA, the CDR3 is TGTGCCAGCAGCTTAGGGACAGGGAGACAGACCCAGTACTTC. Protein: CASSLGTGRQTQYF.

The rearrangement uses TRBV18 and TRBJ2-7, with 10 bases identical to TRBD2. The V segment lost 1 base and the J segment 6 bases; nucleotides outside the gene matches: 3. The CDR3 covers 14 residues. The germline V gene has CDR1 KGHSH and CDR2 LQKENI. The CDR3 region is CASSPQREGVEQYF. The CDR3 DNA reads TGTGCCAGCTCACCACAGCGGGAGGGGGTCGAGCAGTACTTC. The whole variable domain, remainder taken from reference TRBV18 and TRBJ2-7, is NAGVMQNPRHLVRRRGQEARLRCSPMKGHSHVYWYRQLPEEGLKFMVYLQKENIIDESGMPKERFSAEFPKEGPSILRIQQVVRGDSAAYFCASSPQREGVEQYFGPGTRLTVT.

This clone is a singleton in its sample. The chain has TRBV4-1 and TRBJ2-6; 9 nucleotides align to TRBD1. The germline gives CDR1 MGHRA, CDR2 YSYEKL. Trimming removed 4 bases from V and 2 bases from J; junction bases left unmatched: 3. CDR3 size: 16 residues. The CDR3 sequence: CASSPGQGPGANVLTF. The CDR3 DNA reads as TGCGCCAGCAGCCCTGGACAGGGGCCTGGGGCCAACGTCCTGACTTTC.

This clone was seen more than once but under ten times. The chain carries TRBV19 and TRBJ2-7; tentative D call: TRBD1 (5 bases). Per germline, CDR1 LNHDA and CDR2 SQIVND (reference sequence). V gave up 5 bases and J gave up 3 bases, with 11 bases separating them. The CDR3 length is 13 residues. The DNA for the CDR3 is TGTGCCAGTAGTCCCGAAGACAGCTACGAGCAGTACTTC. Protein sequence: CASSPEDSYEQYF.